The entry below gives a single T cell receptor beta chain sequence along with its context. The sample is drawn from a study of cytomegalovirus exposure and HLA in healthy donors. PCR primers comprised 60 Vbeta and 13 Jbeta primers. TCRdb's copy holds only in-frame clones and misses some; the assay was immunoSEQ multiplex PCR. This table has under 150,000 clones, around 80% appearing once. Germline CDR1 is MNHEY and CDR2 is SMNVEV (reference sequence). The germline V and J ends were trimmed by 4 bases and 4 bases, with 11 bases remaining between them. The CDR3 has 14 residues. The chain employs TRBV27 and TRBJ1-5; D remains ambiguous. The source material was PBMCs. This sequence originates from a woman aged 18-29 years in good health and CMV-seronegative. In DNA, the CDR3 is TGTGCCAGCAGTTCCCCACTTCGAAATCAGCCCCAGCATTTT. Protein product: CASSSPLRNQPQHF.